This T cell receptor (beta chain) was recovered during a study of cytomegalovirus exposure and HLA in healthy donors. The ends were cut back, 0 bases at V and 7 bases at J, with 15 bases in the middle. The CDR3 has 16 residues. Germline CDR1 LGHNA, CDR2 YSLEER. Amplification used 60 Vbeta primers and 13 Jbeta primers. This table comes from immunoSEQ multiplex PCR, and its TCRdb copy is limited to in-frame clones, with some not included. The top ten clones hold less than 15% of a sample with 100,000 to 150,000 clones, about three quarters of them seen once. Points from the study as a whole: Presence/absence comparisons presumed near-even sequencing depth among donors. Another analysis was done later, and it associated more than 15,000 TCR beta sequences with HLA alleles at 0.05 false discovery rate. Some V segments could not be told apart, so they were left out, TRBV6-2 and TRBV6-3 among them. Productive rates of about 90% or about 30% were seen for most TCR beta V segments in an earlier analysis.

As concerns this clone: The antigen is unknown.

This chain links TRBV4-3 with TRBJ1-4; a weak D match, TRBD1 (6 bases). The origin of this receptor is a woman aged 55-70 years in good health and CMV-seropositive. Sequenced sample: PBMCs. The DNA for the CDR3 is TGCGCCAGCAGCCAAGACCCAGGGGTGGTATCTGAAAAACTGTTTTTT. This translates into CASSQDPGVVSEKLFF.